The TCR beta chain described here comes from a study of blood T cell repertoires in COVID-19. As for the study in general: Sources were T cells, B-cell-depleted T cells, or PBMCs; the material itself was cDNA or gDNA.

Original processing notes: Scientists estimated how many nucleated cells there were by amplifying reference gene primers. Profiling relied on immunoSEQ multiplex PCR, and the TCRdb table lists in-frame clones only, not all of them. From that table come the V and J calls and clone size; the DNA was used to work out D and trimming. The table lists roughly 190,000 clones, more than 75% of them singletons. CDR3 size: 12 residues. V lost 11 bases, J lost 2 bases, and 12 bases lay in between. Looked up from germline, CDR1 is SEHNR and CDR2 is FQNEAQ (reference sequence). Participant age was roughly 18 to 90 years, and participants resided in about two dozen US areas. Participant-given clinical history determined each cohort assignment.

This clonotype originated in a woman aged 45-65 years with acute COVID-19. The genes are TRBV7-9 and TRBJ1-2; D might be TRBD1 (6 bases). Sequencing was done on a sample of PBMCs or T cells enriched from blood (not recorded which). DNA for the CDR3: TGTGCCGCAGAACAGGGAAACTATGGCTACACCTTC. This sequence encodes CAAEQGNYGYTF.